A selection of T cell receptor beta chains follows, all from one sample in a study of shared clonotypes between healthy human individuals. Measured with immunoSEQ multiplex PCR; TCRdb has only the in-frame clones, and not every one. Of about 1.4 million clones in the sample, 95% to 97% were seen once. The sample taken for sequencing was naive CD4+ T cells sorted from blood. All receptors come from a man aged 30 to 45 in good health. Both conserved end residues are part of each CDR3. D genes are given only for firm matches. Part of the rows lack a size; the others show once, few, many or a class for expanded clones.

>TRBJ2-2|TRBD2|once|TRBV7-3
TGTGCCAGCAGCTTAGGGGACTACGGCGGGGAGCTGTTTTTT
CASSLGDYGGELFF
>TRBJ2-1|-|-|TRBV6-1
TGTGCCAGCAGACGGGAGTGGGGCTCCTACAATGAGCAGTTCTTC
CASRREWGSYNEQFF
>TRBJ2-1|TRBD1|-|TRBV7-6
TGTGCCAGCAGCCTCCCGGGACAGCCTACACCTTACAATGAGCAGTTCTTC
CASSLPGQPTPYNEQFF
>TRBJ2-1|-|-|TRBV6-4
TGTGCCAGCAGTGACTCGTTAGCGGCGAGTGAGCAGTTCTTC
CASSDSLAASEQFF
>TRBJ2-7|TRBD2|-|TRBV7-9
TGTGCCAGCAGCTTACGGCGGGAGAATGGTTACGAGCAGTACTTC
CASSLRRENGYEQYF
>TRBJ2-5|-|-|TRBV6-5
TGTGCCAGCAGCCACCGGTGGAGACTCCAAGAGACCCAGTACTTC
CASSHRWRLQETQYF
>TRBJ1-1|-|-|TRBV5-6
TGTGCCAGCAGCCTAAAGACTAGCTGGTTGAACACTGAAGCTTTCTTT
CASSLKTSWLNTEAFF
>TRBJ1-5|-|-|TRBV9
TGTGCCAGCAGCGTAGCGGGGGACGGTCAGCCCCAGCATTTT
CASSVAGDGQPQHF
>TRBJ2-3|-|-|TRBV18
TGTGCCAGCTCACCGTCCGGGAGCACAGATACGCAGTATTTT
CASSPSGSTDTQYF
>TRBJ1-1|TRBD1|-|TRBV2
TGTGCCAGGGGAACAGGGGCCGGGAACACTGAAGCTTTCTTT
CARGTGAGNTEAFF
>TRBJ2-1|-|-|TRBV30
TGTGCCTGGGACGGTGGGGGGCGGCGCGCGCAGTTCTTC
CAWDGGGRRAQFF
>TRBJ1-2|-|-|TRBV19
TGTGCCAGTAGGATCCGGGATACGGGCTACACCTTC
CASRIRDTGYTF
>TRBJ2-7|TRBD2|-|TRBV6-1
TGTGCCAGCAGTGGGGCCGCCAGGGGACTAGCGGGAGTCGAGCAGTACTTC
CASSGAARGLAGVEQYF
>TRBJ2-5|-|-|TRBV9
TGTGCCAGCAGCGTAGATAAGGGCTGGGGCGAGACCCAGTACTTC
CASSVDKGWGETQYF
>TRBJ2-3|TRBD2|-|TRBV6-4
TGTGCCAGCAGTAAGACTAGCGGGAGCTGGGTAGATACGCAGTATTTT
CASSKTSGSWVDTQYF
>TRBJ2-7|-|-|TRBV2
TGTGCCAGCAGTGAGATCGTCGGGTTCTACGAGCAGTACTTC
CASSEIVGFYEQYF
>TRBJ2-7|-|-|TRBV10-2
TGCGCCAGCAGTGAAATCAACTACGAGCAGTACTTC
CASSEINYEQYF
>TRBJ1-2|-|-|TRBV19
TGTGCCAGTAGTATCCTTGGGTACTATGGCTACACCTTC
CASSILGYYGYTF
>TRBJ2-1|TRBD1|-|TRBV5-1
TGCGCCAGCAGCTTTCAGGGACAGGGATATGAGCAGTTCTTC
CASSFQGQGYEQFF
>TRBJ1-1|-|-|TRBV4-1
TGCGCCAGCAGCCGCCGGGACAATGACTTGAACACTGAAGCTTTCTTT
CASSRRDNDLNTEAFF
>TRBJ1-5|-|-|TRBV28
TGTGCCAGCCGGGGGAAAAGCAATCAGCCCCAGCATTTT
CASRGKSNQPQHF
>TRBJ1-2|TRBD1|few|TRBV29-1
TGCAGCGGACAGGGTAACTATGGCTACACCTTC
CSGQGNYGYTF
>TRBJ2-1|TRBD2|-|TRBV18
TGTGCCAGCTCACCCCTAGCGGGTGTCTACAATGAGCAGTTCTTC
CASSPLAGVYNEQFF
>TRBJ2-1|-|-|TRBV7-9
TGTGCCAGCAGCTCCAACAATGAGCAGTTCTTC
CASSSNNEQFF
>TRBJ2-2|-|-|TRBV7-3
TGTGCCAGCAGCCCGCCCCCCGGCTACACCGGGGAGCTGTTTTTT
CASSPPPGYTGELFF
>TRBJ2-7|-|-|TRBV2
TGTGCCAGCCAAACGGCTGACAGAGACTACGAGCAGTACTTC
CASQTADRDYEQYF
>TRBJ1-6|-|-|TRBV6-5
TGTGCCAGCAGTCGGACAACCTATAATTCACCCCTCCACTTT
CASSRTTYNSPLHF
>TRBJ2-7|-|-|TRBV7-9
TGTGCCAGCAGCACAAGAAAACTCGGGACGAGATCCTACGAGCAGTACTTC
CASSTRKLGTRSYEQYF
>TRBJ1-5|-|-|TRBV9
TGTGCCAGCAGCGTAGCCGAAAATCAGCCCCAGCATTTT
CASSVAENQPQHF
>TRBJ1-4|-|-|TRBV10-2
TGCGCCAGCAGGGACGGGGTCCTTGAAAAACTGTTTTTT
CASRDGVLEKLFF
>TRBJ2-1|-|-|TRBV5-6
TGTGCCAGCAGCTCCCGCGGCGTCGGGTACAATGAGCAGTTCTTC
CASSSRGVGYNEQFF
>TRBJ2-3|TRBD2|-|TRBV10-2
TGCGCCAGCAGTGACCCCGGACTAGGACTCGATACGCAGTATTTT
CASSDPGLGLDTQYF
>TRBJ1-1|-|-|TRBV7-9
TGTGCCAGCAGCCCATCAGGCGGGCCTTTTTTGTCTGAAGCTTTCTTT
CASSPSGGPFLSEAFF
>TRBJ1-2|TRBD1|-|TRBV5-4
TGTGCCAGCAGCTTGGCGTTGAGTGACAGGGTACGCGGCTACACCTTC
CASSLALSDRVRGYTF
>TRBJ2-5|-|-|TRBV5-5
TGTGCCAGCAGCTTCAGGGGTCAAGAGACCCAGTACTTC
CASSFRGQETQYF
>TRBJ1-3|-|-|TRBV28
TGTGCCAGCAGTTTAAGGGGTTCTGGAAACACCATATATTTT
CASSLRGSGNTIYF
>TRBJ1-1|-|-|TRBV10-1
TGCGCCAGCAGGGCTAGTAAGGACGGTAACACTGAAGCTTTCTTT
CASRASKDGNTEAFF
>TRBJ2-4|-|-|TRBV29-1
TGCAGCGTTGTCCAGAGGGGAGCCAAAAACATTCAGTACTTC
CSVVQRGAKNIQYF
>TRBJ2-2|-|-|TRBV29-1
TGCAGCGTTGAAGACATCCGGGGGCGAGGGGAGCTGTTTTTT
CSVEDIRGRGELFF
>TRBJ1-3|TRBD1|-|TRBV7-6
TGTGCCAGCAGCTTTTATGCACCGGGACAGAGCTCTGGAAACACCATATATTTT
CASSFYAPGQSSGNTIYF
>TRBJ2-1|-|-|TRBV5-1
TGCGCCAGCCGCGTCGAGCCCACCACGTCCAATGAGCAGTTCTTC
CASRVEPTTSNEQFF
>TRBJ1-5|-|-|TRBV18
TGTGCCAGCTCAACCGGAGGGGGTTATAGCAATCAGCCCCAGCATTTT
CASSTGGGYSNQPQHF